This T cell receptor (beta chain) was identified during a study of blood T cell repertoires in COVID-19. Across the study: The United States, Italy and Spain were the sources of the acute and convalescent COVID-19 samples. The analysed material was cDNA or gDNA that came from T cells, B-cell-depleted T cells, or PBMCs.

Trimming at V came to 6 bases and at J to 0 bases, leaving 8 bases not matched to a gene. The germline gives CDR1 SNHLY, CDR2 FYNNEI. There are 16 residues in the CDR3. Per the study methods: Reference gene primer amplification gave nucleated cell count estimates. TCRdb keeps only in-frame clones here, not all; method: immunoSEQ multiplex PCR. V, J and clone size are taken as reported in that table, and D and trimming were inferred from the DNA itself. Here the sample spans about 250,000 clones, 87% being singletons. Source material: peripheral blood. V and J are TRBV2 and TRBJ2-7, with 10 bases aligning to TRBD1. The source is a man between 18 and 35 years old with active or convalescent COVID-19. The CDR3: CASRQGQGFNSYEQYF. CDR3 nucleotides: TGTGCCAGCAGACAGGGACAGGGGTTTAACTCCTACGAGCAGTACTTC.